This paragraph reports one T cell receptor beta chain. Its target is unknown. These data belong to a study of cytomegalovirus exposure and HLA in healthy donors. In the study overall: An early release of data contained approximately 80 million unique TCRs, which came from HLA-typed donors.

Study results and caveats: Available immune exposure information covered CMV serostatus only. A link between a missense DCLRE1C variant and TCR beta V- and J-gene trimming emerged from a later analysis. Accounts indicate the classifier identified cytomegalovirus status with strong specificity and sensitivity.

The PCR employed 60 Vbeta primers together with 13 Jbeta primers. TCRdb's copy holds only in-frame clones and misses some; the assay was immunoSEQ multiplex PCR. The sample gives 150,000 to 200,000 clones, approximately 80% of which show up once; approximately 1.8% is in the top ten. CDR1 SEHNR and CDR2 FQNEAQ come from the germline V gene (reference sequence). The V segment lost 1 base and the J segment 2 bases; nucleotides outside the gene matches: 12. The CDR3 is 19 amino acids. The rearrangement joins TRBV7-9 to TRBJ2-7; TRBD2 agrees at 12 bases. This clonotype was obtained from a woman aged 25 to 39 in good health and CMV-seronegative. The sequenced material came from PBMCs. DNA for the CDR3: TGTGCCAGCAGCTTAGTTATTAGGACTAGCGGGGAAATCGCCTACGAGCAGTACTTC. Residues: CASSLVIRTSGEIAYEQYF.